The source of this TCR beta chain is a study of CXCR3-negative and CXCR3-positive naive CD8 T cells. Study outcomes and limitations: Memory, not naive, CXCR3-negative and CXCR3-positive cells differed in TRBV-TRBJ usage. TRB CDR3s of CXCR3-positive naive cells were more hydrophobic than those of CXCR3-negative naive cells.

Germline loops: CDR1 LGHNA, CDR2 YSLEER. The CDR3 is made up of 14 amino acids. The TRB libraries of cDNA were built by UMI-labeled 5' RACE. TCRdb re-called the 5' RACE reads; one entry per CDR3 protein, DNA not given. The repertoire shows tens of thousands of distinct CDR3 sequences; the top ten hold approximately 1.1%. As to this clonotype: Its antigen is still unknown.

The receptor was derived from a human donor in good health. Some clones in this sample may be carry-over from other donors' samples. The sequenced sample consisted of naive CXCR3- CD8+ T cells from blood. As for subset: CD45RO-CCR7+CD27+CD95- naive CD8+ T cells lacking CXCR3 (TNR3-). V and J are TRBV4-3 and TRBJ2-7; TCRdb calls TRBD1, which cannot be checked without DNA. CDR3 region: CASSHGRQGYEQYF.